Listed below are T cell receptor beta chains from one sample, sequenced in a study of blood T cell repertoires in COVID-19. Assay used: immunoSEQ multiplex PCR; TCRdb lists only in-frame clones, some missing. The sample lists some 360,000 clones, about nine tenths occurring once. Sequenced input: peripheral blood. The receptors originated from a woman aged 60-75 years with COVID-19, enrolled during active disease. Both conserved end residues are trimmed from each CDR3.

>TRBV5-1|TRBJ1-2
ASSLETSNYGYT
>TRBV7-9|TRBJ1-2
ASSHTDSTNYGYT
>TRBV12-5|TRBJ2-5
ATGRDRGYQY
>TRBV9|TRBJ2-3
ASTGGFTDTQY
>TRBV2|TRBJ1-2
ASSLRDRGDHYT
>TRBV10-3|TRBJ1-2
AISKGALGDGYT
>TRBV6-2/TRBV6-3|TRBJ1-2
ASSYVGGNYGYT
>TRBV6-4|TRBJ2-2
ASSEELAGELF
>TRBV3-1/TRBV3-2|TRBJ1-1
ASSQDSVALNTEAF
>TRBV7-9|TRBJ1-5
ASSPSGGGQPQH
>TRBV11-3|TRBJ1-1
ASSLGGNTEAF
>TRBV7-2|TRBJ2-3
ASSLGGLAGGRGTDTQY
>TRBV29-1|TRBJ2-4
SVKQGAGAKNIQY
>TRBV10-3|TRBJ1-4
ATGQGLTNEKLF
>TRBV28|TRBJ1-2
ASSSPAGANYGYT
>TRBV19|TRBJ1-2
ASSIPGRHGYT
>TRBV2|TRBJ1-5
ASSHNNQPQH
>TRBV18|TRBJ1-1
ASSPWGLDTEAF
>TRBV5-6|TRBJ1-2
ASSLGRGRGGYT
>TRBV5-4|TRBJ2-5
ASSLRTDQETQY
>TRBV5-1|TRBJ1-5
ASSPTGDRGPQH
>TRBV3-1/TRBV3-2|TRBJ1-2
ASGGSNYGYT
>TRBV7-3|TRBJ1-2
ASSPDSHYGYT
>TRBV7-6|TRBJ1-5
ASSSTPGTGDQPQH
>TRBV11-2|TRBJ1-1
ASSFGTGRNTEAF
>TRBV18|TRBJ2-7
ASSPGQGSYEQY
>TRBV3-1/TRBV3-2|TRBJ2-7
ASSVRTGRDEQY
>TRBV20-1|TRBJ1-2
SASPGQINYGYT
>TRBV29-1|TRBJ1-2
SVEGLGQGTYGYT
>TRBV5-1|TRBJ1-4
ASSLVPGTNEKLF
>TRBV29-1|TRBJ2-1
SVVRGGTYNEQF
>TRBV6-5|TRBJ2-1
ASSPLARGYNEQF
>TRBV19|TRBJ1-3
ASRLQRYSSGNTIY
>TRBV7-2|TRBJ2-5
ASSSPGLGETQY
>TRBV19|TRBJ2-5
ASSIGGTSRETQY
>TRBV5-1|TRBJ1-2
ASSPQGGYGYT
>TRBV5-1|TRBJ1-1
ASSLDWWASNTEAF
>TRBV7-3|TRBJ1-4
ASSAFDRVTNEKLF
>TRBV24-1|TRBJ1-4
ATSSGSATNEKLF
>TRBV21-1|TRBJ2-2
ASSAGTVKTGELF
>TRBV4-1|TRBJ1-1
ASSQEGGNTEAF
>TRBV6-5|TRBJ1-2
ASTRQGTDRYGYT
>TRBV11-1|TRBJ1-1
ASSLEGIGVNTEAF
>TRBV6-5|TRBJ1-2
ASSTFDRGYGYT
>TRBV2|TRBJ2-7
ASNLAGGKVYEQY
>TRBV18|TRBJ2-7
ASSPWQQGNSYEQY
>TRBV10-3|TRBJ2-7
AISRGGTGFYEQY
>TRBV7-9|TRBJ1-6
ASSSDTNNSPLH
>TRBV2|TRBJ1-1
ASRDRGYSRGEAF
>TRBV6-1|TRBJ2-1
ASSEARTGNNEQF
>TRBV6-1|TRBJ1-2
ASSEAGDYGYT